Sequencing of this T cell receptor beta chain was carried out in a study of identical twins. The sample holds a few counts of this clonotype. The junction does not match germline at one end; this may be a read error. This CDR3 comprises 13 residues. Germline CDR1 is GTSNPN and CDR2 is SVGIG (reference sequence). MiXCR was run by TCRdb on the 5' RACE reads, yielding one entry per CDR3 protein. Of 600,000 to 800,000 distinct CDR3 sequences in the sample, 21% are singletons; the top ten hold around 4.5%. The same sample was also used in a study of T cells expressing NK-cell markers.

The sequence came from a woman aged 18-29 years in good health. The chain combines TRBV30 with TRBJ1-5; D is undetermined. The source material was PBMCs. The CDR3 DNA follows: TGTGCCGGGAGGGAGGATAGCAATCAGCCCCAGCATTTT. Protein: CAGREDSNQPQHF.